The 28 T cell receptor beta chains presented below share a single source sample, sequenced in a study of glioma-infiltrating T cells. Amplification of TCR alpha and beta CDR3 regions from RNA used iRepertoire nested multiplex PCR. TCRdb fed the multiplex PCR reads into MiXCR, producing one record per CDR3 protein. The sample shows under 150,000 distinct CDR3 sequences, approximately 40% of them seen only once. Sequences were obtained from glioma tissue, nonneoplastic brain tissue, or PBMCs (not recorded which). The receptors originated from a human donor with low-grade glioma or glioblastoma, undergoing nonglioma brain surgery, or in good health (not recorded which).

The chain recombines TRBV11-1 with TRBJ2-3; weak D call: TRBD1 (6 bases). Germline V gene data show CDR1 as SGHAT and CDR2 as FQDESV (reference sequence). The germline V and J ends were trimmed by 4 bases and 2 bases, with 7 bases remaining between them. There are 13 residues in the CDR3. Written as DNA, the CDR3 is TGTGCCAGCAGCTGGGACACCACAGATACGCAGTATTTT. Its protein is CASSWDTTDTQYF.

CDR3 DNA: TGTGCCAGCAGCTTAGTAGGAGGACAGGGCACTGAAGCTTTCTTT. This gives the protein CASSLVGGQGTEAFF. The chain links TRBV7-9 to TRBJ1-1, with 8 bases fitting TRBD1. CDR1 and CDR2 (germline): SEHNR, FQNEAQ (reference sequence). This CDR3 has 15 amino acids. With 1 base clipped from V and 4 bases from J, the junction kept 5 bases outside the gene matches.

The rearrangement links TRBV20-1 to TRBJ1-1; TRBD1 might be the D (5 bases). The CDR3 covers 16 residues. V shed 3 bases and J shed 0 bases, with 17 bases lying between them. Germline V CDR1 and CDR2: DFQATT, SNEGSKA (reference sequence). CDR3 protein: CSASQLGAGMNTEAFF. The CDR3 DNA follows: TGCAGTGCTAGTCAACTAGGGGCAGGGATGAACACTGAAGCTTTCTTT.

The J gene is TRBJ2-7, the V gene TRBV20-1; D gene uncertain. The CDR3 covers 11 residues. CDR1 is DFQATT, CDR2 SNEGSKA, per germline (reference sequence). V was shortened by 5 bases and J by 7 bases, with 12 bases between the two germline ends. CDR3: CSALALREQYF. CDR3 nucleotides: TGCAGTGCTCTCGCCCTTCGAGAGCAGTACTTC.

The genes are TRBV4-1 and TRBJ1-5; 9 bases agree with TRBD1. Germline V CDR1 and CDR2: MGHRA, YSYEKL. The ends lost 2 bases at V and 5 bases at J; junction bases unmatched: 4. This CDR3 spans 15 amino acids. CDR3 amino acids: CASSQPGQGDQPQHF. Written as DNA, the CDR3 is TGCGCCAGCAGCCAACCGGGACAGGGTGATCAGCCCCAGCATTTT.

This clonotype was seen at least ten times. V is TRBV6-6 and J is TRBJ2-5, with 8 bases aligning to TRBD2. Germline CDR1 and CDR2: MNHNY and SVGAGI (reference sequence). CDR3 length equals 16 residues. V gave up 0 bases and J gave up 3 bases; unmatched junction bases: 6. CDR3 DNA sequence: TGTGCCAGCAGTTACTCGTCTAGCGGGCCCAAAGAGACCCAGTACTTC. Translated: CASSYSSSGPKETQYF.

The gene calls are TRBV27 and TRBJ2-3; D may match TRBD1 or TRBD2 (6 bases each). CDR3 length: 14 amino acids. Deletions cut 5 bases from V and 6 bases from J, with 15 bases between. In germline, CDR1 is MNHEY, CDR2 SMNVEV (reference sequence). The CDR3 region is CASSAIPGADTQYF. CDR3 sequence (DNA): TGTGCCAGCAGTGCAATCCCGGGGGCGGATACGCAGTATTTT.

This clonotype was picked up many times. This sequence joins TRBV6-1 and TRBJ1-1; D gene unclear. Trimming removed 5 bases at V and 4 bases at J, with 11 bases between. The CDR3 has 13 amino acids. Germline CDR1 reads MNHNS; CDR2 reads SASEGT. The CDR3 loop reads CASSFGVGTEAFF. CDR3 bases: TGTGCCAGCAGTTTCGGAGTAGGCACTGAAGCTTTCTTT.

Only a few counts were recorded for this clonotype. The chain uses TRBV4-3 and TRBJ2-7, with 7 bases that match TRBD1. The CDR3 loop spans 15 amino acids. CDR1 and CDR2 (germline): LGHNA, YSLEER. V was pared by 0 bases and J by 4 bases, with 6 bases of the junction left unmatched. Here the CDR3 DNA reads TGCGCCAGCAGCCAAGATACAGGGGAAGGGTACGAGCAGTACTTC. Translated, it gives CASSQDTGEGYEQYF.

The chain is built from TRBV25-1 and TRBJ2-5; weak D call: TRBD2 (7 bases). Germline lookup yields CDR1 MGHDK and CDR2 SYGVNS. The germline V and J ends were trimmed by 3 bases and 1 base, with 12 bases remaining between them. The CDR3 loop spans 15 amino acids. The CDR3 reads CASSEWEGVQETQYF. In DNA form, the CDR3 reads TGTGCCAGCAGTGAGTGGGAGGGGGTCCAAGAGACCCAGTACTTC.

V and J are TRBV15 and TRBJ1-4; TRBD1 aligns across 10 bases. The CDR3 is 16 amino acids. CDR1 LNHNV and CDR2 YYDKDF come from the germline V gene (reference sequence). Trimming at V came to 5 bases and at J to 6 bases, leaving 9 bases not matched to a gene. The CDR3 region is CATSDYGGQGDEKLFF. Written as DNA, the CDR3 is TGTGCCACCAGCGACTATGGCGGACAGGGGGATGAAAAACTGTTTTTT. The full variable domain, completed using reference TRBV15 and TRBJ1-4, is DAMVIQNPRYQVTQFGKPVTLSCSQTLNHNVMYWYQQKSSQAPKLLFHYYDKDFNNEADTPDNFQSRRPNTSFCFLDIRSPGLGDTAMYLCATSDYGGQGDEKLFFGSGTQLSVL.

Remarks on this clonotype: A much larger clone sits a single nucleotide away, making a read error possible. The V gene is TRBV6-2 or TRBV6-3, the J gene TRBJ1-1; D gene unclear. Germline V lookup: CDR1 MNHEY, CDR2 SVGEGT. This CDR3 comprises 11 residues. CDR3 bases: TGTTCCAGCGACTTGTACACTGAAGCTTTCTTT. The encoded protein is CSSDLYTEAFF.

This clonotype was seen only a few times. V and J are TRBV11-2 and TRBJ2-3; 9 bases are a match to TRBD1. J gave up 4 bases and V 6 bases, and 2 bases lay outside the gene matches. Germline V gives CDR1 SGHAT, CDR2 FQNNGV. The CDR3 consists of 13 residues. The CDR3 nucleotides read TGTGCCAGCAGAGGGACAGGGTCAGATACGCAGTATTTT. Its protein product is CASRGTGSDTQYF.

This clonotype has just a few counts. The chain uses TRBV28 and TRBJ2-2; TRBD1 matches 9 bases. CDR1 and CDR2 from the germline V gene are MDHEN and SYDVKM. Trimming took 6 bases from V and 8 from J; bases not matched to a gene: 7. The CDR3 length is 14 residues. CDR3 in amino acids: CASSIQGAKGELFF. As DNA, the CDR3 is TGTGCCAGCAGCATACAGGGGGCGAAGGGGGAGCTGTTTTTT.

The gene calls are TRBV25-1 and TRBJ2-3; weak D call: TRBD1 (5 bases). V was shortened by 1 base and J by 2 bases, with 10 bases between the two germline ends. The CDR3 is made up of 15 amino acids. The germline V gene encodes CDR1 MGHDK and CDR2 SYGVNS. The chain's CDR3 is CASSESKGNTDTQYF. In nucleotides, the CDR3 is TGTGCCAGCAGTGAATCAAAGGGGAACACAGATACGCAGTATTTT.

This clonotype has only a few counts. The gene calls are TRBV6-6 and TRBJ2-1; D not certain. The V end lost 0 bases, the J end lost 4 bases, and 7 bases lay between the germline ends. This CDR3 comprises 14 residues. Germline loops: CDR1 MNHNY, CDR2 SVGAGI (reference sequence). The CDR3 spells CASSYSMIYNEQFF. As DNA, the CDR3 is TGTGCCAGCAGTTACTCGATGATATACAATGAGCAGTTCTTC.

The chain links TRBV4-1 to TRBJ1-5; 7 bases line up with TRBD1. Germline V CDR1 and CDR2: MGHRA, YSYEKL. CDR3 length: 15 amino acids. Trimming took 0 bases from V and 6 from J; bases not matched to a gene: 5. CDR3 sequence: CASSQDKGARQPQHF. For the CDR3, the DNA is TGCGCCAGCAGCCAAGATAAGGGGGCACGTCAGCCCCAGCATTTT.

CDR3 protein: CASRRLAGGAHEQFF. The DNA for the CDR3 is TGTGCCAGCAGAAGACTAGCGGGGGGGGCACATGAGCAGTTCTTC. The chain has TRBV6-1 and TRBJ2-1; TRBD2 matches 14 bases. CDR3 length equals 15 residues. Germline V CDR1 and CDR2: MNHNS, SASEGT. V lost 6 bases to trimming and J lost 8 bases; unmatched junction nucleotides: 6.

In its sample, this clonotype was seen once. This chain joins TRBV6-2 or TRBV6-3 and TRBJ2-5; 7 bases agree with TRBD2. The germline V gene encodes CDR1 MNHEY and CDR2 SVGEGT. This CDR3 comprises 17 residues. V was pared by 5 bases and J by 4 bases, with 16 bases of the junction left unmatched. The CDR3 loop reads CASSVVLRGRARETQYF. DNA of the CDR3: TGTGCCAGCAGTGTCGTCCTGAGAGGGAGGGCCAGAGAGACCCAGTACTTC.

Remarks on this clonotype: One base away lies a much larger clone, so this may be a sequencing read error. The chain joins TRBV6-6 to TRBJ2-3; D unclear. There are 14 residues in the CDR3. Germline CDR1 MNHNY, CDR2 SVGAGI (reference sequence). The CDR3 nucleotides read TGTGCCGGCAGTCGACTTTCATACACAGATACGCAGTATTTT. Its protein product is CAGSRLSYTDTQYF.

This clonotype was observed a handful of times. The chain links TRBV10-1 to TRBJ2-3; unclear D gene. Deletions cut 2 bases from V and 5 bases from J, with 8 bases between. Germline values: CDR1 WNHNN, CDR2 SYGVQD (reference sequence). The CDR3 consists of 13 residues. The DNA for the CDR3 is TGCGCCAGCAGTGAGGGCTCGGGAGATACGCAGTATTTT. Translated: CASSEGSGDTQYF.

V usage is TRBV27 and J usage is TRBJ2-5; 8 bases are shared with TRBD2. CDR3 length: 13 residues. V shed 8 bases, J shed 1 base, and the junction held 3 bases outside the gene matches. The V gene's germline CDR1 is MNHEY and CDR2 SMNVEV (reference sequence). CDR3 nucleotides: TGTGCCAGCGCGGGAGGCCTCCAAGAGACCCAGTACTTC. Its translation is CASAGGLQETQYF.

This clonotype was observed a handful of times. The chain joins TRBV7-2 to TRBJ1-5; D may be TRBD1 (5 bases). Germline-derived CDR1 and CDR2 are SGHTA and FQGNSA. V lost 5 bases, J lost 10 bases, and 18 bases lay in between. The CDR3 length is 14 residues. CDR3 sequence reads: CASSEGGEIDPQHF. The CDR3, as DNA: TGTGCCAGCAGCGAAGGAGGGGAAATCGACCCCCAGCATTTT.

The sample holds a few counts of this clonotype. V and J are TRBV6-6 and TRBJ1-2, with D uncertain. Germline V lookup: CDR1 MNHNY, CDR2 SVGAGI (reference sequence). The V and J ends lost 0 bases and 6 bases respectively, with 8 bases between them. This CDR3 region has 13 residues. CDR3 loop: CASSYSLIDGYTF. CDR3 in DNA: TGTGCCAGCAGTTACTCGCTCATCGATGGCTACACCTTC.

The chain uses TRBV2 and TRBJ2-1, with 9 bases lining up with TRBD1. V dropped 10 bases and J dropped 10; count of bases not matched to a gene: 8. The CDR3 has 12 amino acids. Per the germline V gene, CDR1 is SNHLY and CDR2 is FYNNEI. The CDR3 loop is CATGTGSGEQFF. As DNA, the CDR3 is TGTGCCACCGGGACAGGGTCCGGGGAGCAGTTCTTC.

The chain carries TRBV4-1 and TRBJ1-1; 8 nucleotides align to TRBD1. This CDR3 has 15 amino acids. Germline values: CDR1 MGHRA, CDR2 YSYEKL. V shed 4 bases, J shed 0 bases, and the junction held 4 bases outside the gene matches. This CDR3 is CASSLGQVLNTEAFF. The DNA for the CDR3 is TGCGCCAGCAGCCTGGGACAGGTGTTGAACACTGAAGCTTTCTTT.

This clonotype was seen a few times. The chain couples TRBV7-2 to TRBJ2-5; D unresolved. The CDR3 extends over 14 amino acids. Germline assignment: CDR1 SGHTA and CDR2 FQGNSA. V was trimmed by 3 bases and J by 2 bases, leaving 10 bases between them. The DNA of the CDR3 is TGTGCCAGCAGCTTGGCGGAGTCACAAGAGACCCAGTACTTC. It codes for CASSLAESQETQYF.

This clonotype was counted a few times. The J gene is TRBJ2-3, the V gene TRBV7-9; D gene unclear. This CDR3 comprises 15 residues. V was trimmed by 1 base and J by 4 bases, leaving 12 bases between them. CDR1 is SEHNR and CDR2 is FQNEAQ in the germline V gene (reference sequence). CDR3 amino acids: CASSLVGNPADTQYF. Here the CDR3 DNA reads TGTGCCAGCAGCTTAGTGGGAAACCCCGCAGATACGCAGTATTTT. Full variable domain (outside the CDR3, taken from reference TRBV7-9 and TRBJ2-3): DTGVSQNPRHKITKRGQNVTFRCDPISEHNRLYWYRQTLGQGPEFLTYFQNEAQLEKSRLLSDRFSAERPKGSFSTLEIQRTEQGDSAMYLCASSLVGNPADTQYFGPGTRLTVL.